This T cell receptor beta chain was profiled in a study of regulatory T cells in long-lasting Graves disease. The CDR3 contains 13 residues. Germline V gene data show CDR1 as DFQATT and CDR2 as SNEGSKA (reference sequence). Between the trimmed V and J ends, which lost 5 bases and 7 bases, there was a span of 12 bases. Study conclusions and caveats: Analysis covered peripheral blood alone, not thyroid tissue. Those with persistent disease had in common more public clonotypes (about 3,000) than new patients (966). It was possible that the small sample size reduced accuracy.

As for time point: newly diagnosed GD, antithyroid drugs for less than 3 months. PBMC RNA served as the TCR library source. On this clonotype itself: What it binds is not known.

CDR3-region Arm-PCR and iRepertoire HTBI primers produced the TCR beta libraries. In TCRdb, the multiplex PCR reads were re-called with MiXCR into one record per CDR3 protein. Of around 320,000 distinct CDR3 sequences in the sample, around 15% are singletons; the top ten hold less than 35%. These records were also assigned to another study, of T cells in Graves' hyperthyroidism and ophthalmopathy. That study reports: Carried out on the TCR CDR3, a first-round RT-PCR used the HTBI primer set.

This receptor was identified in a man aged 40-50 years with Graves disease. The chain is built from TRBV20-1 and TRBJ1-6; D gene uncertain. The specimen comprised peripheral blood mononuclear cells (PBMCs), sampled at new diagnosis, from a patient treated with antithyroid drugs. As DNA, the CDR3 is TGCAGTGCTGCACACGCAGTAAATTCACCCCTCCACTTT. Translation: CSAAHAVNSPLHF.